One TCR beta chain is described in this entry. This clonotype was detected ten times or more. Its specific antigen is unknown. No base qualities exist here, and no much larger clone lies one base off it. This specimen comes from a study of low-dose radiotherapy and immunotherapy resistance in tumors (dated by TCRdb to 2021 to 2024). Broadly, across the study: In Cohort 1, 0.5 Gy per fraction was delivered every 2 weeks, and a total PTV dose of 6.5 Gy was prescribed. In Cohort 2, 1 Gy per fraction was delivered every two weeks, for a total of 13 Gy over 26 weeks. Patients were given nivolumab as a 240 mg flat dose every two weeks and ipilimumab at 1 mg/kg every six weeks, with both drugs delivered intravenously. Cyclophosphamide 200 mg/m2 was given intravenously every two weeks, one day before each radiation and immunotherapy administration. Starting on cycle 1 day 1, patients took 300 mg of aspirin by mouth once daily for four cycles. Randomization of trial participants into treatment groups was not performed. The translational analysis covered eight patients: three from the first dose cohort and the first five from the second dose cohort.

The intended sense of this specimen's time point label: before trial treatment. The donors came from RACIN, which was a single-arm phase I dose-escalation trial that paired nivolumab and ipilimumab with aspirin, low-dose cyclophosphamide and low-dose radiotherapy. To be eligible, a patient needed to have an advanced solid tumor that was TIL-negative. Unmatched junction bases come to 9, with V trimmed by 6 bases and J by 7 bases. CDR1 and CDR2 are read off the germline V gene (reference sequence) as DFQATT and SNEGSKA. Spanning cysteine to phenylalanine, the CDR3 consists of 14 amino acids. The only DNA kept is the CDR3, 42 bases in frame from the first base. Instrument used: Illumina HiSeq 2500. To make first-strand cDNA, Superscript III was used along with a set of TRAV- and TRBV-specific primers so that both the TCRalpha and TCRbeta chains were covered. TCRs were amplified with Phusion for roughly 19 PCR cycles, with a constant-region primer paired with the adapter attached to the V primers. Amplification of the isolated mRNA was done with the MessageAmp II aRNA Amplification Kit, which involved a roughly 16-hour in vitro transcription at 37 degrees C. The Dynabeads mRNA DIRECT Purification Kit was used to isolate mRNA for TCR sequencing. A second approximately 23-cycle Phusion PCR added indexed Illumina adapters, and products were purified with AMPure XP beads. On the study's bioinformatics: Using custom Perl scripts, TCR sequences encoding the same protein were pooled, out-of-frame sequences were removed, and the abundance of each clonotype was computed. The analysis excluded TCR sequences that were supported by just one read. Repertoire metrics included Shannon entropy, Gini index, clonality, richness, and frequency of TCRs shared between repertoires. In-frame beta chains were kept once TCRdb had trimmed the public reads at Q25 with fastp and called clones with MiXCR. Records with the same CDR3 protein are collapsed into one entry carrying the most frequent genes and DNA. The V and J calls and clone size come from TCRdb's table, not from the authors' own analysis. Counted in this sample were 45,000 to 75,000 distinct CDR3 sequences; under 30% of them appeared once. The ten largest clones capture just over 5.5% of the sample.

The V and J genes are TRBV20-1 and TRBJ1-6, with 7 junctional bases fitting TRBD1. The TCR was taken from a male donor with prostate cancer. Source: PBMCs, taken before treatment. The DNA reads TGCAGTGCCAGCTGGACAGGAGGGAATTCACCCCTCCACTTT. It encodes CSASWTGGNSPLHF.